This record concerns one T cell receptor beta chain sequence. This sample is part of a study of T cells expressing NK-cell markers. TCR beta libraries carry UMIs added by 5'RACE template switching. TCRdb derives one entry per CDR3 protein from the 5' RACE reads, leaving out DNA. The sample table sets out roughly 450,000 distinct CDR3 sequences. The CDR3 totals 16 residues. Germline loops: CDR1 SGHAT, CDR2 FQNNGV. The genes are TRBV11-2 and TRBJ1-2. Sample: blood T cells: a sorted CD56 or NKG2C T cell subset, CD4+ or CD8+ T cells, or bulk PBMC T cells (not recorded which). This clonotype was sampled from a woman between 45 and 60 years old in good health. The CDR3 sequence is CASSSHQSGANYGYTF.